Below, 23 T cell receptor beta chains from the same sample are listed, as sequenced in a study of PD-1 blockade in classical Hodgkin lymphoma. Clones were read by immunoSEQ multiplex PCR, and TCRdb kept only the in-frame ones, dropping some. The data hold some 17,000 clones, with approximately 77% observed a single time. This sample's time point: cycle 4 day 1 (C4D1), after 6 weeks of nivolumab. No patient escaped relapse after autologous stem cell transplantation, and brentuximab vedotin exposure varied. Thawed PBMCs yielded CD4+ T cells through magnetic negative selection. The sample consisted of CD4+ T cells from blood, taken before the fourth cycle of nivolumab. The receptor set was obtained from a human donor with classical Hodgkin lymphoma.

This clone showed up just a few times. V and J are TRBV5-5 and TRBJ1-5, with D tentatively TRBD1 (5 bases). Trimming left V 4 bases short and J 0 bases short, with 14 bases between. The germline V gene has CDR1 SGHKS and CDR2 YYEKEE (reference sequence). The CDR3 is 16 residues long. CDR3 DNA: TGTGCCAGCAGCCTCGCAGACAGTCTTAGCAATCAGCCCCAGCATTTT. It codes for CASSLADSLSNQPQHF.

V is TRBV11-2 and J is TRBJ1-3; the D gene is possibly TRBD1 (5 bases). Germline loops: CDR1 SGHAT, CDR2 FQNNGV. V lost 4 bases to trimming and J lost 2 bases, with 15 bases between them. The CDR3 runs to 16 residues. The CDR3 coding sequence is TGTGCCAGCAGCTCATCCAGGGATTTTACTGGAAACACCATATATTTT. Translating gives CASSSSRDFTGNTIYF. The full variable domain, in which reference TRBV11-2 and TRBJ1-3 provide the parts outside the CDR3, is EAGVAQSPRYKIIEKRQSVAFWCNPISGHATLYWYQQILGQGPKLLIQFQNNGVVDDSQLPKDRFSAERLKGVDSTLKIQPAKLEDSAVYLCASSSSRDFTGNTIYFGEGSWLTVV.

The chain recombines TRBV9 with TRBJ2-1, with TRBD2 identical over 11 bases. Trimming cost V 0 bases and J 2 bases; bases outside gene matches: 4. This CDR3 spans 17 amino acids. Germline loops: CDR1 SGDLS, CDR2 YYNGEE. Here the CDR3 reads CASSVELAGVTYNEQFF. CDR3 nucleotides: TGTGCCAGCAGCGTAGAACTAGCGGGAGTAACCTACAATGAGCAGTTCTTC.

The chain uses TRBV27 and TRBJ1-2; weak D call: TRBD1 (5 bases). Per germline, CDR1 MNHEY and CDR2 SMNVEV (reference sequence). The V end was cut by 6 bases, the J end by 4 bases, with 12 bases between. The CDR3 spans 13 residues. The CDR3 coding sequence is TGTGCCAGCAGGAAGACAGAGACCTATGGCTACACCTTC. It encodes CASRKTETYGYTF.

The V gene is TRBV5-1, the J gene TRBJ1-4, with D possibly being TRBD1 (5 bases). V was cut by 1 base and J by 7 bases, with 14 bases left in between. The CDR3 is 15 amino acids. Germline values: CDR1 SGHRS, CDR2 YFSETQ. CDR3 nucleotides: TGCGCCAGCAGCTTGAGCTTGGGGGGTAGTGAAAAACTGTTTTTT. It encodes CASSLSLGGSEKLFF. The variable domain in full, with the rest retrieved from reference TRBV5-1 and TRBJ1-4, is KAGVTQTPRYLIKTRGQQVTLSCSPISGHRSVSWYQQTPGQGLQFLFEYFSETQRNKGNFPGRFSGRQFSNSRSEMNVSTLELGDSALYLCASSLSLGGSEKLFFGSGTQLSVL.

The gene calls are TRBV12-5 and TRBJ1-1; TRBD1 matches at 8 bases. Germline trimming cut 0 bases from V and 0 bases from J; bases unmatched to any gene: 18. Germline lookup yields CDR1 LGHNT and CDR2 FRNRAP. This CDR3 region has 21 residues. The CDR3 protein is CASGLVHKKLLAGGMNTEAFF. CDR3 in DNA: TGTGCTAGTGGTTTGGTACACAAAAAATTACTGGCAGGGGGCATGAACACTGAAGCTTTCTTT.

The rearrangement joins TRBV25-1 to TRBJ1-6; maybe TRBD1 (6 bases). The CDR3 contains 15 residues. CDR1 and CDR2 (germline): MGHDK, SYGVNS. The V gene lost 1 base and the J gene lost 7 bases, with 11 bases spanning the gap. The DNA of the CDR3 is TGTGCCAGCAGTGAATTGGGCAGGGGCAATTCACCCCTCCACTTT. It codes for CASSELGRGNSPLHF.

This chain joins TRBV19 and TRBJ2-2, with unresolved D. V lost 7 bases and J 0 bases, leaving 21 bases between the germline ends. CDR1 LNHDA and CDR2 SQIVND come from the germline V gene (reference sequence). The length of the CDR3 is 18 residues. In nucleotides, the CDR3 is TGTGCCAGTACCACAGCCCACTGGGCGGACGCGAACACCGGGGAGCTGTTTTTT. Protein: CASTTAHWADANTGELFF.

The chain couples TRBV6-5 to TRBJ2-5; TRBD2 agrees at 13 bases. Germline V gene lookup returns CDR1 MNHEY and CDR2 SVGAGI. With V trimmed by 7 bases and J by 4 bases, 3 bases remained unmatched. The length of the CDR3 is 14 residues. This CDR3 is CASTRLAGGETQYF. DNA of the CDR3: TGTGCCAGCACCCGACTAGCGGGAGGAGAGACCCAGTACTTC.

The chain carries TRBV28 and TRBJ1-6; no firm D call. The germline gives CDR1 MDHEN, CDR2 SYDVKM. Trimming cost V 0 bases and J 7 bases, with 7 bases left between them. The CDR3 sequence is 14 residues long. Here the CDR3 reads CASSLWAANSPLHF. Written as DNA, the CDR3 is TGTGCCAGCAGTTTATGGGCAGCAAATTCACCCCTCCACTTT.

The chain joins TRBV28 to TRBJ1-2; D is possibly TRBD1 (5 bases). Germline V gene sequence: CDR1 MDHEN, CDR2 SYDVKM. The CDR3 is made up of 12 amino acids. V shed 7 bases and J shed 3 bases, with 9 bases lying between them. The CDR3 DNA sequence: TGTGCCAGCACCAAGACAGACTATGGCTACACCTTC. It is translated as CASTKTDYGYTF.

The chain joins TRBV9 to TRBJ1-4; D gene unclear. The germline V gene encodes CDR1 SGDLS and CDR2 YYNGEE. V lost 0 bases, J lost 4 bases, and 10 bases lay in between. The CDR3 is 15 residues long. Here the CDR3 DNA reads TGTGCCAGCAGCGTAGAAGTAGGGTTTAATGAAAAACTGTTTTTT. It translates to CASSVEVGFNEKLFF.

In its sample, this clone was seen once. This chain connects TRBV28 to TRBJ2-5; TRBD1 matches 7 bases. Germline lookup yields CDR1 MDHEN and CDR2 SYDVKM. J gave up 2 bases and V 3 bases, and 6 bases lay outside the gene matches. The CDR3 consists of 15 residues. CDR3 sequence reads: CASSFYGTVQETQYF. The CDR3 nucleotides read TGTGCCAGCAGTTTTTATGGGACAGTTCAAGAGACCCAGTACTTC.

This clone was seen once. The chain has TRBV7-9 and TRBJ1-4, with a tentative D call TRBD1 (5 bases). Between the trimmed V and J ends, which lost 5 bases and 8 bases, there was a span of 15 bases. From germline, CDR1 is SEHNR and CDR2 FQNEAQ (reference sequence). The CDR3 sequence is 14 residues long. The DNA for the CDR3 is TGTGCCAGCAGCCCATCGGGGGTTGAAGAAAAACTGTTTTTT. Translated: CASSPSGVEEKLFF.

Judged by abundance, this clone is medium-sized (0.01 to 0.1%). The chain combines TRBV7-9 with TRBJ1-3; D unresolved. Between the trimmed V and J ends, which lost 5 bases and 4 bases, there was a span of 15 bases. Per the germline V gene, CDR1 is SEHNR and CDR2 is FQNEAQ (reference sequence). CDR3 length equals 15 residues. CDR3 protein: CASSRLPEGGNTIYF. As DNA, the CDR3 is TGTGCCAGCAGCCGACTCCCGGAAGGCGGAAACACCATATATTTT.

This clone was observed a few times. J is TRBJ1-5 and V is TRBV13; D not certain. This CDR3 comprises 13 residues. Germline CDR1 and CDR2: PRHDT and FYEKMQ (reference sequence). The V end lost 3 bases, the J end lost 5 bases, and 8 bases lay between the germline ends. CDR3 nucleotide sequence: TGTGCCAGCAGCTTCCGGGGTCATCAGCCCCAGCATTTT. It yields the protein CASSFRGHQPQHF.

V is TRBV10-1 and J is TRBJ2-5; D possibly corresponds to TRBD1 (6 bases). Germline assignment: CDR1 WNHNN and CDR2 SYGVQD (reference sequence). Trimming removed 2 bases from V and 4 bases from J, with 14 bases in between. The CDR3 contains 15 residues. The CDR3 nucleotides read TGCGCCAGCAGTGAGAGGCAGTTAGGGGGAGAGACCCAGTACTTC. This gives the protein CASSERQLGGETQYF.

The rearrangement links TRBV28 to TRBJ1-5; tentatively, D is TRBD1 (5 bases). From germline, CDR1 is MDHEN and CDR2 SYDVKM. This CDR3 spans 17 amino acids. V lost 2 bases, J lost 3 bases, and 17 bases lay in between. The CDR3 loop reads CASSLRGIRRLNQPQHF. CDR3 coding DNA: TGTGCCAGCAGTTTAAGGGGCATAAGGCGGCTCAATCAGCCCCAGCATTTT.

The table lists this clone with a few counts. The chain uses TRBV10-2 and TRBJ1-5; D is undetermined. The V and J ends lost 4 bases and 0 bases respectively, with 7 bases between them. Germline V gene lookup returns CDR1 WSHSY and CDR2 SAAADI. The CDR3 totals 14 residues. CDR3 in amino acids: CASSAGYSNQPQHF. In DNA, the CDR3 is TGCGCCAGCAGTGCGGGTTATAGCAATCAGCCCCAGCATTTT.

The J gene is TRBJ1-1, the V gene TRBV14; D unresolved. Germline CDR1 reads SGHDN; CDR2 reads FVKESK. The V and J ends lost 1 base and 3 bases respectively, with 9 bases between them. There are 14 residues in the CDR3. CDR3 region: CASSQVRGDTEAFF. The CDR3 coding sequence is TGTGCCAGCAGCCAAGTTCGTGGGGACACTGAAGCTTTCTTT.

V gene TRBV19 combines with J gene TRBJ2-1; the match to TRBD2 covers 12 bases. V was pared by 5 bases and J by 8 bases, with 10 bases of the junction left unmatched. Germline lookup yields CDR1 LNHDA and CDR2 SQIVND (reference sequence). There are 16 residues in the CDR3. CDR3 bases: TGTGCCAGTAGTCCGTTGACTAGCGGGAGATTTGATGAGCAGTTCTTC. Its protein is CASSPLTSGRFDEQFF.

The rearrangement uses TRBV19 and TRBJ2-7; D is tentatively TRBD1 or TRBD2 (5 bases each). This CDR3 has 12 residues. CDR1 is LNHDA, CDR2 SQIVND, per germline (reference sequence). CDR3 residues: CVPGPTTYEQYV. CDR3 bases: TGTGTCCCGGGACCAACTACCTACGAGCAGTACGTC.

This chain joins TRBV10-3 and TRBJ2-3; TRBD2 matches at 10 bases. Trimming took 1 base from V and 0 from J; bases not matched to a gene: 1. The CDR3 covers 16 residues. Germline V gene lookup returns CDR1 ENHRY and CDR2 SYGVKD. The CDR3 sequence: CAISEFSGGSTDTQYF. CDR3 in DNA: TGTGCCATCAGTGAGTTTAGCGGGGGGAGCACAGATACGCAGTATTTT.